The TCR beta chain under discussion was sequenced for a study of beta chain features in type 1 diabetes (dated by TCRdb to about 2018). For context, the study as a whole: No differences in mean age, gender distribution, total cell number or subset yield were found between patients and healthy donors. A total of roughly 100 million sorted cells were examined across all samples, and the number of cells per subset was strongly correlated with RNA yield. The study compared the TCRB repertoires of sorted circulating CD4+ T cell subsets in recently diagnosed type 1 diabetes patients with those in matched healthy donors. Regulatory and stem cell-like memory subsets were isolated from only 8 patients and about eight healthy donors, whereas naive and central memory subsets came from all 30 or so donors.

All of the isolated RNA was reverse transcribed with the High Capacity cDNA Reverse Transcription Kit, so expressed TCRB transcripts were sequenced. Deep immunoSEQ sequencing was applied to naive, central memory and regulatory T cell samples, giving an average of roughly 3.3 million total reads per sample. Sorted cells were lysed in RLT buffer, and RNA was extracted using DNase-treated RNeasy Micro or Mini kits according to cell number. To prevent cross-contamination, every cell subset was processed on its own, while patient and healthy donor samples were processed together. TCRB sequences were amplified from cDNA with the immunoSEQ multiplex PCR, producing 87-bp fragments spanning the CDR3 region. Sequencing of the amplicons was done on the Illumina HiSeq platform. Regarding the original processing steps: PCR bias was computationally corrected using synthetic template baselines, reads within Hamming distance 2 were collapsed, and singletons that could not be merged were discarded. Reads were aligned against IMGT so that V, D and J genes, CDR3 length and insertions or deletions at six rearrangement sites could be assigned. Clonotype counts were normalized to sorted cell number within each subset before computing true diversity and Gini coefficients with the tcR R package. The overlap coefficient, calculated on TCRB nucleotide sequences, was used to measure repertoire sharing. As a proxy for the pre-selection repertoire, out-of-frame TCRB sequences from naive cells were analyzed. The source is immuneACCESS, and TCRdb retained only in-frame sequences with V and J called. Part of the clones is not carried over; for the studies checked, unresolved V genes explain less than half of this, and the remainder is unexplained. V and J calls and clone size follow that table, whereas D and trimming were derived from the DNA. Across this sample there are about 930,000 clones, with 17% seen only once. 0.023% of the sample rests with the top ten.

The germline ends are 14 bases apart after V is trimmed by 1 base and J by 5 bases. Sequences SGHTA (CDR1) and FQGNSA (CDR2) are obtained from the germline V gene. The CDR3 goes from the cysteine to the phenylalanine over 15 residues. CDR3 DNA is the only sequence kept; it has 45 bases, read in frame from the first base. What the study reported, not specific to this receptor: Patients with type 1 diabetes made fewer insertions and deleted more nucleotides at VDJ recombination sites, implying thymic rearrangement abnormalities. Shorter templates might be favored by PCR, yet because patient and control samples were amplified and corrected together, any such skew would affect both groups equally. Naive, central memory and regulatory TCRB repertoires appeared to be more alike among patients than among healthy donors. Because cDNA was sequenced instead of genomic DNA, highly expressing activated cells could be over-represented, though the groups showed no difference in activation or CD3 levels. HLA sub-analyses involved small numbers of individuals, so any influence of HLA type on TCRB rearrangement remained unresolved. In all four CD4+ subsets, TCRB CDR3 length was moderately but significantly shorter in type 1 diabetes patients.

Each donor gave one peripheral blood draw, roughly 110 mL on average, collected into heparinised tubes. A BD FACSAria II was used to sort naive, central memory, regulatory and stem cell-like memory CD4+ T cells with a panel that included CD45RO, CCR7, CD25, CD127, CD95 and CD27. Purity was above 95% for every sorted population. PBMCs were separated immediately by Lymphoprep density gradient centrifugation and were stained directly, without being cultured. So that batch effects would be minimized, each experiment stained and sorted samples in pairs, pairing one healthy donor with one patient. This clone was counted only a few times. Its binding antigen is unknown. No clone much larger than this one lies a single base away; base qualities are absent.

This sequence originates from a woman younger than 30 in good health. The sequence links TRBV7-2 to TRBJ2-5; the D region possibly corresponds to TRBD2 (6 bases align). Sequenced material: naive CD4+ T cells from blood. The sample's cell subset or site label, in plain terms: true naive CD4+ T cells. The CDR3 reads as follows: CASSLDGGLGETQYF. The nucleotide sequence reads TGTGCCAGCAGCTTAGACGGGGGTCTAGGGGAGACCCAGTACTTC.